This TCR beta chain was sequenced during a study of CXCR3 chemokines and chemotherapy response in bladder cancer (dated by TCRdb to the early 2020s). With respect to the entire study: Whether chemotherapy response in human bladder cancer was predicted by intratumoral CXCR3 chemokine system activity was examined in the study.

In this sample, this clonotype turned up many times. Its antigen target is currently unknown. Base qualities are not provided; no much larger clone lies one nucleotide away. The germline V and J ends show losses of 2 bases and 7 bases respectively, and no gene match explains 3 bases of the junction. Via the germline V gene, CDR1 is SGHDT and CDR2 YYEEEE. From the cysteine up to the phenylalanine, the CDR3 has a length of 14 residues. Only the CDR3 portion is preserved as DNA: 42 bases, with reading frame beginning at the first base. Libraries were built with PCR. TCRdb shows the sequencer as Illumina HiSeq 2500. TCRdb trimmed public reads at Q25 via fastp, called clones via MiXCR and kept in-frame beta chains. Every entry covers one CDR3 protein and lists the most common genes and DNA from its rows. A total of about 13,000 distinct CDR3 sequences appear in this sample, 9.5% to 15% of them only once. The ten largest clones take up about 24% of the sample.

This clonotype originated in a human donor with bladder cancer that did not respond to neoadjuvant chemotherapy. The sample was acquired from a patient whose treatment included neoadjuvant chemotherapy. The chain employs TRBV5-6 and TRBJ1-6, with 7 junctional bases fitting TRBD1. The nucleotide sequence is given as TGTGCCAGCAGCTTAGGACAGGACAATTCACCCCTCCACTTT. Its translation is CASSLGQDNSPLHF.